This TCR beta chain was sequenced during a study of OX40 agonist ivuxolimab in advanced cancers. Overall study: Three dose-escalation patients had partial responses: one with hepatocellular carcinoma and two with cutaneous melanoma.

Study-level findings and limits: Normalized T-cell clonal expansion was also low in a subset of nonresponders.

Profiled with immunoSEQ multiplex PCR; TCRdb holds only in-frame clones, not every one. The table shows some 100,000 clones, with around 94% occurring only once. With respect to this clone: What it recognizes is unknown.

The CDR3 is 16 residues long. Germline CDR1 SEHNR, CDR2 FQNEAQ (reference sequence). Trimming left V 1 base short and J 3 bases short, with 13 bases between. The sequences come from CD4+ or CD8+ T cells sorted from blood, collected in a trial of the OX40 agonist ivuxolimab. This TCR was recovered from an adult with an advanced solid tumor such as melanoma, head and neck, liver or kidney cancer. The V and J genes are TRBV7-9 and TRBJ1-5, with D unresolved. The CDR3 nucleotides are TGTGCCAGCAGCTTAGATTCCGTCCATAACAATCAGCCCCAGCATTTT. Protein product: CASSLDSVHNNQPQHF.